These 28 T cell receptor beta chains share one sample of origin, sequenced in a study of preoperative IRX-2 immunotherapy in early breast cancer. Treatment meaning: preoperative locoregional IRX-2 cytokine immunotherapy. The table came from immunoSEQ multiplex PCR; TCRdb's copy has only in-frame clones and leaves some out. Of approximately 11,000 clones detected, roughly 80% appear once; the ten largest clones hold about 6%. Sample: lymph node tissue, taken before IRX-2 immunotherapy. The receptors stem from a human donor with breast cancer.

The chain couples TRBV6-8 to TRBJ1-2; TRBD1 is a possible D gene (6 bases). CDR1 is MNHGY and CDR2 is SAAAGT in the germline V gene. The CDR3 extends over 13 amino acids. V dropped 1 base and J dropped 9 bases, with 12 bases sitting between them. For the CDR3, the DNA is TGTGCCAGCAGTTACTTCTCCGGACAGAGCTACACCTTC. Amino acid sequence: CASSYFSGQSYTF.

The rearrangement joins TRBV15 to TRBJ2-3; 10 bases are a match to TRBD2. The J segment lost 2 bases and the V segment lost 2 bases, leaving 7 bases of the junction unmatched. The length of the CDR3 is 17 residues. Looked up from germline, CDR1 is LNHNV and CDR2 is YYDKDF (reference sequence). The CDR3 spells CATSRSPAGGNTDTQYF. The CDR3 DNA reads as TGTGCCACCAGCAGATCACCAGCGGGAGGGAACACAGATACGCAGTATTTT.

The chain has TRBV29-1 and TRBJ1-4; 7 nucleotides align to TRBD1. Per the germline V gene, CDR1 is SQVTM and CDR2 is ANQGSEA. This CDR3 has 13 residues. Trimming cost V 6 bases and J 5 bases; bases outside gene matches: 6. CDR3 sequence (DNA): TGCAGCGTGCAACAACAGGGGAATGAAAAACTGTTTTTT. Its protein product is CSVQQQGNEKLFF.

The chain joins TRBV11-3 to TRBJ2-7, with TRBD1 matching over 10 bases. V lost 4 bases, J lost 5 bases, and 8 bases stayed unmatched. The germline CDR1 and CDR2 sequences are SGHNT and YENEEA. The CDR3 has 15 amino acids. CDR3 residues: CASSSAGQGVNEQYF. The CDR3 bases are TGTGCCAGCAGCTCCGCCGGACAGGGGGTCAACGAGCAGTACTTC.

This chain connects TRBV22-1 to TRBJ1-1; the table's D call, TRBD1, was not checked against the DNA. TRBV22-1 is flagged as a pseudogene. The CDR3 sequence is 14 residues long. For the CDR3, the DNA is TGTGCCAGCAGCAGGACAGGGGAACCCACTGAAGCTTTCTTT. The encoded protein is CASSRTGEPTEAFF.

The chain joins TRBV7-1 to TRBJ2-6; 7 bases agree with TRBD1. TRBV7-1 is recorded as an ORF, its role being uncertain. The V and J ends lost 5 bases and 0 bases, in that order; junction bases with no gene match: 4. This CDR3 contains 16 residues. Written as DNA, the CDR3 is TGTGCCAGCAGCCAATACAGGGGCTCTGGGGCCAACGTCCTGACTTTC. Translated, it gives CASSQYRGSGANVLTF.

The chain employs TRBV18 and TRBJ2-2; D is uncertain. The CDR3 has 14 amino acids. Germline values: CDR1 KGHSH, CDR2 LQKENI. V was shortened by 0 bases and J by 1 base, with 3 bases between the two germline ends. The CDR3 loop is CASSPPVNTGELFF. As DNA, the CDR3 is TGTGCCAGCTCACCACCGGTGAACACCGGGGAGCTGTTTTTT.

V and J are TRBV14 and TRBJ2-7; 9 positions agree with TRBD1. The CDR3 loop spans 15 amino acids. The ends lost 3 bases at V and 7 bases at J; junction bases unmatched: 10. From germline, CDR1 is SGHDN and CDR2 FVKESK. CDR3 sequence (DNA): TGTGCCAGCAGCCATCTGGGGACAGGGCTGGGGGAGCAGTACTTC. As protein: CASSHLGTGLGEQYF.

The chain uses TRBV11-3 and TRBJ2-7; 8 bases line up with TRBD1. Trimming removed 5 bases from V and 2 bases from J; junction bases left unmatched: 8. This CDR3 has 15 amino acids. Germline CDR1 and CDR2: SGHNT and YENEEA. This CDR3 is CASSSDRGITYEQYF. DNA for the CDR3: TGTGCCAGCAGCAGCGACAGGGGAATTACCTACGAGCAGTACTTC.

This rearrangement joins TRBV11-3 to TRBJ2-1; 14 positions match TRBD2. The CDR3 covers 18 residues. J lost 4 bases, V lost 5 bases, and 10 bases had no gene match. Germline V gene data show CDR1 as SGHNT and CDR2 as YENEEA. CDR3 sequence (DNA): TGTGCCAGCAGCCCGCGAAGGGGACTAGCGGGAGAGTACAATGAGCAGTTCTTC. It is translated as CASSPRRGLAGEYNEQFF.

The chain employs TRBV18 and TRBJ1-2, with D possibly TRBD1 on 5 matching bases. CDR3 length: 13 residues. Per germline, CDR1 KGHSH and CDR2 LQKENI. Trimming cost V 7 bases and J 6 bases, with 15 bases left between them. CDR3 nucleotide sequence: TGTGCCAGCTTAGGGGCCCGCTTCGATGGCTACACCTTC. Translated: CASLGARFDGYTF.

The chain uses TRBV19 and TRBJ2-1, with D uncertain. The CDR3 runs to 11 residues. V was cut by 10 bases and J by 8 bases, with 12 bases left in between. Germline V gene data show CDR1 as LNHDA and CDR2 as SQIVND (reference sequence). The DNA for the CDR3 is TGTGCCACCACACAATTTCATGAGCAGTTCTTC. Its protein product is CATTQFHEQFF.

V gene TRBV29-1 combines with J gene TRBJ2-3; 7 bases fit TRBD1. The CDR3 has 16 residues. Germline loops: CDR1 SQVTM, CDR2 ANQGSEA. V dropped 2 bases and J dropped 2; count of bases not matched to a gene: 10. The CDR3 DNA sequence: TGCAGCGTTGAAAGGGGAACAGGGGTAGTCACAGATACGCAGTATTTT. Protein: CSVERGTGVVTDTQYF.

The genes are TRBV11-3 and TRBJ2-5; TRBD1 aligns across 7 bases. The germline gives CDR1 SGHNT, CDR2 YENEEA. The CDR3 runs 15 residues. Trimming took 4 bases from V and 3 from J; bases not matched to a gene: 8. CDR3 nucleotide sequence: TGTGCCAGCAGCTCTGGTGGGACAGCGGAAGAGACCCAGTACTTC. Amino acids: CASSSGGTAEETQYF.

The CDR3 coding sequence is TGTGCCAGCAGTTCCCCGGGGCTAGCGGGTTCCAATGAGCAGTTCTTC. Translated, it gives CASSSPGLAGSNEQFF. This chain joins TRBV28 and TRBJ2-1; 8 positions agree with TRBD2. This CDR3 is built from 16 residues. Germline CDR1 MDHEN, CDR2 SYDVKM. Trimming at V came to 4 bases and at J to 6 bases, leaving 11 bases not matched to a gene.

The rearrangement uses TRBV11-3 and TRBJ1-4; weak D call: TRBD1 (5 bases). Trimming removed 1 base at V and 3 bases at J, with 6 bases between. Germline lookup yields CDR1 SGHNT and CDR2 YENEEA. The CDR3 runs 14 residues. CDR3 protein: CASSLGQPNEKLFF. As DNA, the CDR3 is TGTGCCAGCAGCTTAGGACAGCCTAATGAAAAACTGTTTTTT.

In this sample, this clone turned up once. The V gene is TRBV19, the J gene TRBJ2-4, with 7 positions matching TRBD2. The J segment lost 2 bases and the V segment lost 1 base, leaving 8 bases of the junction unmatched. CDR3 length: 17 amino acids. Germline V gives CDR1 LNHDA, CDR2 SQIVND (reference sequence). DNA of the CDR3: TGTGCCAGTAGTATAGTAACCAGCGGGATCTCCAAAAACATTCAGTACTTC. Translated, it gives CASSIVTSGISKNIQYF.

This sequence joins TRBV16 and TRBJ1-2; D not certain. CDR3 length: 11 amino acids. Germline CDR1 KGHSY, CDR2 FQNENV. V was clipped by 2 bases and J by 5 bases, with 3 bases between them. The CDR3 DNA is TGTGCCAGCAGCCAAGGGTATGGCTACACCTTC. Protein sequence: CASSQGYGYTF.

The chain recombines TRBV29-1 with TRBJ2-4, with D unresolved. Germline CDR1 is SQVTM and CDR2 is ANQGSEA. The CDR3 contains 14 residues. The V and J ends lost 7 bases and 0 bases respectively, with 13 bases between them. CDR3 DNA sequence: TGCAGCGAGCAGACCGCACTAGCCAAAAACATTCAGTACTTC. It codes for CSEQTALAKNIQYF.

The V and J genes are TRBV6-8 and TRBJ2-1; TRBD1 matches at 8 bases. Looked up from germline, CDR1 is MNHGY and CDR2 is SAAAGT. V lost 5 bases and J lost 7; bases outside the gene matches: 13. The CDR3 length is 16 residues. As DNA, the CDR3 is TGTGCCAGCAGTCAACGGCTCCCAGGGGGCTTGAATGAGCAGTTCTTC. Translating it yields CASSQRLPGGLNEQFF.

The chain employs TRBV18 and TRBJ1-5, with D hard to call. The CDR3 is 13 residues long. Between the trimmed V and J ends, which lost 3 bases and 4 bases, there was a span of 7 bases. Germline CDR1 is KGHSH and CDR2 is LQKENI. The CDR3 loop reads CASSPGGNQPQHF. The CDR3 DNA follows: TGTGCCAGCTCACCGGGCGGGAATCAGCCCCAGCATTTT.

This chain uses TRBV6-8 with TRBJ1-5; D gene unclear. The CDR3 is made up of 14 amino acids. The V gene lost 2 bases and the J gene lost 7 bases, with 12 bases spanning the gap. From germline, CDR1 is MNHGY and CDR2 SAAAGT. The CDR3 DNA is TGTGCCAGCAGTTACGAGGGTTTGTTCCAGCCCCAGCATTTT. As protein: CASSYEGLFQPQHF.

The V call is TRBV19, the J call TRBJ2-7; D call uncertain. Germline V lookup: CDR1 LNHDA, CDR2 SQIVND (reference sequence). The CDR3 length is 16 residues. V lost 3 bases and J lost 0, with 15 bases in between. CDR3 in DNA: TGTGCCAGTAGTATTATCCCGGCGGCAGGCTCCTACGAGCAGTACTTC. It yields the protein CASSIIPAAGSYEQYF.

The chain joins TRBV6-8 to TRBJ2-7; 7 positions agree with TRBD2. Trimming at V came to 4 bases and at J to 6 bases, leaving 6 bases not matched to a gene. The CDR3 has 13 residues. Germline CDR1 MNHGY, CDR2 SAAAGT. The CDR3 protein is CASSWREMSEQYF. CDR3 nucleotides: TGTGCCAGCAGTTGGCGGGAGATGAGCGAGCAGTACTTC.

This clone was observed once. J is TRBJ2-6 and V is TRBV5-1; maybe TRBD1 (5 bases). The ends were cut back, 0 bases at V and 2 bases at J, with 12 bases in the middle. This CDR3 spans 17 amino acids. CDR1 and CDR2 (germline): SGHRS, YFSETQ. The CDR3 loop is CASSLAWGSPGANVLTF. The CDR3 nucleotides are TGCGCCAGCAGCTTGGCCTGGGGCAGTCCTGGGGCCAACGTCCTGACTTTC. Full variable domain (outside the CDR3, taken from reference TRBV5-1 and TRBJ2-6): KAGVTQTPRYLIKTRGQQVTLSCSPISGHRSVSWYQQTPGQGLQFLFEYFSETQRNKGNFPGRFSGRQFSNSRSEMNVSTLELGDSALYLCASSLAWGSPGANVLTFGAGSRLTVL.

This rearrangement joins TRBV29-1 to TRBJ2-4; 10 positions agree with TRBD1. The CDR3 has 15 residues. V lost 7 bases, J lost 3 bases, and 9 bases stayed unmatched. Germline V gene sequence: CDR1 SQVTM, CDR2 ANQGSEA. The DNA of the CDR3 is TGCAGCGCCGAGGACAGGGGGAGAGGCAAAAACATTCAGTACTTC. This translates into CSAEDRGRGKNIQYF.

Here the CDR3 DNA reads TGTGCCAGCAGCATTCCCCGGGACAGGGGGCACGCGGCTTTCTTT. Encoded protein: CASSIPRDRGHAAFF. This chain joins TRBV11-3 and TRBJ1-1, with 12 bases identical to TRBD1. Unmatched junction bases numbered 12, after V lost 5 bases and J lost 11 bases. Germline V gene data show CDR1 as SGHNT and CDR2 as YENEEA. The CDR3 spans 15 residues. The full variable domain, with the rest looked up from reference TRBV11-3 and TRBJ1-1, is EAGVVQSPRYKIIEKKQPVAFWCNPISGHNTLYWYLQNLGQGPELLIRYENEEAVDDSQLPKDRFSAERLKGVDSTLKIQPAELGDSAVYLCASSIPRDRGHAAFFGQGTRLTVV.

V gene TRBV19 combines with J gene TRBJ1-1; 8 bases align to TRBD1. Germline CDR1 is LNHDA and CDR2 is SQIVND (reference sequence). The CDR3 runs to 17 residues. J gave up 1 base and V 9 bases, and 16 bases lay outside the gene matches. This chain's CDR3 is CASATGQGALGNTEAFF. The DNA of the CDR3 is TGTGCCAGCGCCACGGGGCAGGGGGCCCTCGGGAACACTGAAGCTTTCTTT.